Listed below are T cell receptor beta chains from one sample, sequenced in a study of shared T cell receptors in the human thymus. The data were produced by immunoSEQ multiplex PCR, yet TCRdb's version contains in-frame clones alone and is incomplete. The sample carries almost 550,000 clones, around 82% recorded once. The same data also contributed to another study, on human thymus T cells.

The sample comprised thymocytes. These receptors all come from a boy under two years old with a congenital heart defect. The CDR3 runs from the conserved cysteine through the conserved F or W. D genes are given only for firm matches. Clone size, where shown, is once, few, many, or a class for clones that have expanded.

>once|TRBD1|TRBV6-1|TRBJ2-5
CASIGTGPQETQYF
TGTGCCAGCATCGGGACAGGCCCCCAAGAGACCCAGTACTTC
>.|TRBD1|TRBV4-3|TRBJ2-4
CASSQEWTGDGSAKNIQYF
TGCGCCAGCAGCCAAGAATGGACAGGGGACGGATCAGCCAAAAACATTCAGTACTTC
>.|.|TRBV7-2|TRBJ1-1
CASSPSGRPWNTEAFF
TGTGCCAGCAGCCCGAGTGGGCGCCCCTGGAACACTGAAGCTTTCTTT
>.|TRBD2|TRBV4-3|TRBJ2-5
CASSRELAGAQYF
TGCGCCAGCAGCCGTGAGCTAGCGGGAGCCCAGTACTTC
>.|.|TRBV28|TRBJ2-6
CASSPKSSGANVLTF
TGTGCCAGCAGTCCTAAAAGCTCTGGGGCCAACGTCCTGACTTTC
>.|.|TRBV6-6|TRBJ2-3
CASRMVREHSTDTQYF
TGTGCCAGCAGGATGGTCAGGGAACATAGCACAGATACGCAGTATTTT
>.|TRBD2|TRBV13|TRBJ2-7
CASSPRTSGTSYEQYF
TGTGCCAGCAGCCCCCGGACTAGCGGTACTTCCTACGAGCAGTACTTC
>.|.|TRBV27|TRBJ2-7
CASSAARDRRAYEQYF
TGTGCCAGCAGCGCTGCCCGAGACAGGCGCGCCTACGAGCAGTACTTC
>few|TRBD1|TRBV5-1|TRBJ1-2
CASSLSSGGGYTF
TGCGCCAGCAGCTTGAGCTCAGGGGGTGGCTACACCTTC
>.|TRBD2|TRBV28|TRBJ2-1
CASSSTSGEHNEQFF
TGTGCCAGCAGCTCCACTAGCGGGGAACACAATGAGCAGTTCTTC
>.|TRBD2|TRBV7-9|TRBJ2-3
CASSFKAGATDTQYF
TGTGCCAGCAGCTTTAAAGCGGGAGCCACAGATACGCAGTATTTT
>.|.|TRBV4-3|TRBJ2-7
CASSLRESSYEQYF
TGCGCCAGCAGCCTCCGGGAGAGCTCCTACGAGCAGTACTTC
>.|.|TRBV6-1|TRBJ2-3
CASSAPREAASTDTQYF
TGTGCCAGCAGTGCCCCCCGGGAAGCGGCTAGCACAGATACGCAGTATTTT
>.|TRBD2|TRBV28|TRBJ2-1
CASSPYGTSGTGANEQFF
TGTGCCAGCAGTCCCTATGGGACTAGCGGGACGGGGGCCAATGAGCAGTTCTTC